This T cell receptor (beta chain) was identified in a study of molecular identifiers for immune sequencing clone quantification. Study in general: RNA, taken in replicates from approximately 20,000 or 100,000 naive CD8 cells, was split five ways, with four sequenced.

Overall study findings and caveats: The share of molecules held by clones above 20 RNA copies was over 97% in effector cells and under 1% in naive cells.

The CDR3 extends over 13 amino acids. Per the germline V gene, CDR1 is MNHEY and CDR2 is SVGAGI. The ends were cut back, 9 bases at V and 9 bases at J, with 18 bases in the middle. The authors built bulk TCR libraries by previously described methods with listed TCR primers. TCRdb ran MiXCR on the PCR reads and lists one entry per CDR3 protein. Among 100,000 or so distinct CDR3 sequences listed, 36% were seen once. This clonotype was counted at least ten times. The antigen is undetermined. This TCR derives from a human donor in good health. Some libraries in this study had Jurkat cell RNA spiked in. The rearrangement links TRBV6-5 to TRBJ1-3; D remains unclear. Sequencing was done on a sample of naive CD8+ T cells from blood, with Jurkat cell RNA spiked in. Subset specified: FACS-sorted CD8+CD4-CCR7+CD45RA+ naive T cells. The chain's CDR3 is CASCRIIDRTIYF. The CDR3 nucleotides read TGTGCCAGTTGCCGGATCATAGACCGCACCATATATTTT.